The 14 T cell receptor beta chains below were found in one sample sequenced in a study of blood T cells in healthy people across ages. A second about 7 to 12 cycle PCR used barcoded and J-beta primers. TCRdb analysed the 5' RACE reads with MiXCR anew, one entry per CDR3 protein. The profile shows 550,000 to 750,000 distinct CDR3 sequences, around a fifth of them singletons. The sequencing input was blood. The source is a man between 65 and 85 years old in good health.

This clonotype was counted only a few times. This chain connects TRBV9 to TRBJ2-7, with D perhaps matching TRBD2 (6 bases). V was cut by 0 bases and J by 3 bases, with 16 bases left in between. Germline CDR1 is SGDLS and CDR2 is YYNGEE. The CDR3 contains 16 residues. The CDR3 bases are TGTGCCAGCAGCGTAGAAGGTTGGGACTCGGTCTACGAGCAGTACTTC. Protein: CASSVEGWDSVYEQYF.

The chain joins TRBV20-1 to TRBJ2-7, with D unresolved. Trimming removed 0 bases from V and 0 bases from J, with 9 bases in between. Germline V gene lookup returns CDR1 DFQATT and CDR2 SNEGSKA (reference sequence). There are 14 residues in the CDR3. CDR3 DNA: TGCAGTGCTAGAGATAACAGTCTCTCCTACGAGCAGTACTTC. This encodes CSARDNSLSYEQYF.

The rearrangement joins TRBV29-1 to TRBJ2-7, with TRBD2 matching 10 bases. The V gene's germline CDR1 is SQVTM and CDR2 ANQGSEA. CDR3 length: 12 amino acids. Trimming cost V 5 bases and J 6 bases; bases outside gene matches: 4. CDR3 in DNA: TGCAGCGTTACTAGCGGGAAAGTCGAGCAGTACTTC. This codes for CSVTSGKVEQYF.

CDR3 sequence reads: CASSQDGSGDEQFF. The CDR3, as DNA: TGCGCCAGCAGCCAAGATGGTAGTGGTGATGAGCAGTTCTTC. The rearrangement links TRBV4-1 to TRBJ2-5; D ambiguous. The tail of the sequence fits TRBJ2-1 better, so the J call may be wrong. Germline V gives CDR1 MGHRA, CDR2 YSYEKL. The CDR3 has 14 amino acids.

In this sample, this clonotype turned up many times. The chain combines TRBV2 with TRBJ2-4, with D unresolved. The CDR3 loop spans 15 amino acids. The germline V gene has CDR1 SNHLY and CDR2 FYNNEI. Trimming pared 0 bases from V and 8 bases from J, leaving 14 bases between. DNA for the CDR3: TGTGCCAGCAGTGAAGCGTCCCCCGGATGGGACATTCAGTACTTC. As protein: CASSEASPGWDIQYF.

The chain joins TRBV20-1 to TRBJ2-1; 12 bases align to TRBD2. The V gene's germline CDR1 is DFQATT and CDR2 SNEGSKA (reference sequence). The CDR3 consists of 18 residues. After removal of 4 bases from V and 0 bases from J, the junction contained 10 bases not matched to a gene. The DNA for the CDR3 is TGCAGTGCTAAACTGGGACTAGCGGGTCGCGACTCCTACAATGAGCAGTTCTTC. This translates into CSAKLGLAGRDSYNEQFF.

This sequence joins TRBV5-8 and TRBJ1-2, with TRBD1 matching 10 bases. The V gene end was trimmed by 1 base and the J gene end by 8 bases; junction bases not matched to a gene: 8. The CDR3 length is 15 residues. In germline, CDR1 is SGHTS, CDR2 YDEGEE. Written as DNA, the CDR3 is TGTGCCAGCAGCTTGCTGACAGGGGGCGGCCTAGGCTACACCTTC. Its translation: CASSLLTGGGLGYTF.

This clonotype has more than one count but fewer than ten. The V and J genes are TRBV20-1 and TRBJ2-7; TRBD1 or TRBD2 may be the D gene (6 bases each). The germline V gene has CDR1 DFQATT and CDR2 SNEGSKA (reference sequence). CDR3 length: 13 amino acids. Trimming removed 6 bases at V and 4 bases at J, with 16 bases between. CDR3: CSAEGGGSYEQYF. The CDR3 DNA reads TGCAGTGCGGAGGGGGGCGGCAGTTACGAGCAGTACTTC.

V usage is TRBV28 and J usage is TRBJ1-5; possibly TRBD1 for D (5 bases). CDR1 and CDR2 (germline): MDHEN, SYDVKM. The CDR3 length is 14 residues. Deletions cut 10 bases from V and 6 bases from J, with 19 bases between. Here the CDR3 DNA reads TGTGCCACCTCAGTTTCCCAGGGAAGTCAGCCCCAGCATTTT. Translated: CATSVSQGSQPQHF.

This sequence joins TRBV20-1 and TRBJ2-7; D is perhaps TRBD1 (5 bases). In germline, CDR1 is DFQATT, CDR2 SNEGSKA (reference sequence). This CDR3 is 15 amino acids long. Trimming cost V 0 bases and J 2 bases, with 14 bases left between them. The CDR3 loop reads CSARDTARAPYEQYF. CDR3 in DNA: TGCAGTGCTAGAGATACTGCCAGGGCCCCCTACGAGCAGTACTTC.

The genes are TRBV5-1 and TRBJ1-3; the D gene is possibly TRBD1 (5 bases). Trimming shortened V by 4 bases and J by 3 bases, and 11 bases separated the two germline ends. The CDR3 is 14 residues long. CDR1 is SGHRS and CDR2 is YFSETQ in the germline V gene. The CDR3 loop is CASSEGPNGNTIYF. DNA of the CDR3: TGCGCCAGCAGCGAGGGACCTAATGGAAACACCATATATTTT.

Concerning this clonotype: A junction end diverges from the germline sequence, so it may reflect a read error. This chain links TRBV12-3 or TRBV12-4 with TRBJ2-3, with 9 bases identical to TRBD2. This CDR3 is 14 amino acids long. The CDR3 loop is CASSPSGEGDAQYF. The CDR3 nucleotides are TGTGCCAGCAGTCCTAGCGGGGAGGGAGATGCGCAGTATTTT.

This clonotype was recorded a few times. CDR3 DNA sequence: TGCAGTGCAAATAGCGGGATGTTCTCGCCGTACTTC. It encodes CSANSGMFSPYF. This chain uses TRBV20-1 with TRBJ2-5, with 8 nucleotides matching TRBD2. Germline trimming cut 6 bases from V and 13 bases from J; bases unmatched to any gene: 13. Looked up from germline, CDR1 is DFQATT and CDR2 is SNEGSKA (reference sequence). CDR3 length: 12 residues.

This clonotype was picked up a small number of times. The chain links TRBV7-6 to TRBJ2-5; D is unresolved. The J call is uncertain, as TRBJ2-7 better fits the DNA end. CDR3 length equals 15 residues. Germline V gene lookup returns CDR1 SGHVS and CDR2 FNYEAQ. CDR3 coding DNA: TGTGCCAGCAGCTTAGAAGCACAAAGCTCCTACGAGCAGTACTTC. This gives the protein CASSLEAQSSYEQYF.